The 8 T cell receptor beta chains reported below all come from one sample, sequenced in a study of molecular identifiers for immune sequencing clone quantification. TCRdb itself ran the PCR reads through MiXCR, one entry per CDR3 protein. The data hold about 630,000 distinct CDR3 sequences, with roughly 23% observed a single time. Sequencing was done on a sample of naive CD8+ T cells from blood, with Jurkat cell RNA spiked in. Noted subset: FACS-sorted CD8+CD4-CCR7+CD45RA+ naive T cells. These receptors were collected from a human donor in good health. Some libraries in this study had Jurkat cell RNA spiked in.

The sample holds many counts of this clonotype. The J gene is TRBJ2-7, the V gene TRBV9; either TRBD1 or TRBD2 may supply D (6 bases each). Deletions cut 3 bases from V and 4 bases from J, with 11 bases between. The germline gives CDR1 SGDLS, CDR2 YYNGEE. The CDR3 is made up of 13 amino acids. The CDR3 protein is CASSGGGQYEQYF. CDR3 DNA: TGTGCCAGCAGCGGAGGGGGGCAGTACGAGCAGTACTTC.

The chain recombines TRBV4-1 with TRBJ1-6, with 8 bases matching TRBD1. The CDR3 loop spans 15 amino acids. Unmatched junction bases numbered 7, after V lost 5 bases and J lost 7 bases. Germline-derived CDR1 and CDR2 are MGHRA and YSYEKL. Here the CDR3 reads CASSAGQATNSPLHF. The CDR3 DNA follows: TGCGCCAGCAGCGCGGGACAGGCCACCAATTCACCCCTCCACTTT.

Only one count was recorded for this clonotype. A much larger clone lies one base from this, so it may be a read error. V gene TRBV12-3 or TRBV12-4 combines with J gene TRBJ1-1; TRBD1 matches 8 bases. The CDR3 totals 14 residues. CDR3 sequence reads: CASSIAQGGTEASF. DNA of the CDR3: TGTGCCAGCAGTATAGCACAGGGGGGCACTGAAGCTTCCTTT.

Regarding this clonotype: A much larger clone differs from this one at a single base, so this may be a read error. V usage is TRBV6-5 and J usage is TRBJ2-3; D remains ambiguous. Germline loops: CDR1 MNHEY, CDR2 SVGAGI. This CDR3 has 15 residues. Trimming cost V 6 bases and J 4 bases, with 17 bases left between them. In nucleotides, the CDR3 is TGTGCCAGCAGAGCAAGTCAGTGGGCTGCAGATACGCAGTATTTT. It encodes CASRASQWAADTQYF.

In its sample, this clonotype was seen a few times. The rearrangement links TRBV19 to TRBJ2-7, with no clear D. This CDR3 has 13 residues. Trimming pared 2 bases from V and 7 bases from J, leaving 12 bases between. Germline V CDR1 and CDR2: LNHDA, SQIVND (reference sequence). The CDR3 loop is CASSIRPAREQYF. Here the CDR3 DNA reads TGTGCCAGTAGTATACGGCCAGCTCGGGAGCAGTACTTC. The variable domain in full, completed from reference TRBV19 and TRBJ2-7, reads DGGITQSPKYLFRKEGQNVTLSCEQNLNHDAMYWYRQDPGQGLRLIYYSQIVNDFQKGDIAEGYSVSREKKESFPLTVTSAQKNPTAFYLCASSIRPAREQYFGPGTRLTVT.

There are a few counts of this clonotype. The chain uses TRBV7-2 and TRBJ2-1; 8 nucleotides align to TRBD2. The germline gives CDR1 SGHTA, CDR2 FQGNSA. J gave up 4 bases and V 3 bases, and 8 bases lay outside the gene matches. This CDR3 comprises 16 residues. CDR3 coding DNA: TGTGCCAGCAGCTTTATGAGCGGGAGTGGGTACAATGAGCAGTTCTTC. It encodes CASSFMSGSGYNEQFF.

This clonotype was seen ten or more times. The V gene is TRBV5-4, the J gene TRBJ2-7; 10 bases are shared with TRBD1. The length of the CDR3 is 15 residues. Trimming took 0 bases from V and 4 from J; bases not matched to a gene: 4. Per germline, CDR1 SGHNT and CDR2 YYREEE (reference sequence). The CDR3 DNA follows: TGTGCCAGCAGCTTGGGGACAGGGGGGATATACGAGCAGTACTTC. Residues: CASSLGTGGIYEQYF.

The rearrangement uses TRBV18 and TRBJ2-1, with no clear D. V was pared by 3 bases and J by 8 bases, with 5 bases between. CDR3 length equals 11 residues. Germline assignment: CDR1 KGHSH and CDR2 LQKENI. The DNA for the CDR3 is TGTGCCAGCTCACCCTCGGATGAGCAGTTCTTC. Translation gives CASSPSDEQFF.